The clone carrying this T cell receptor (beta chain) appeared a few times. Antigen specificity is unknown. The template was genomic DNA from peripheral blood, not RNA. This sample is drawn from a study of T cell repertoires in aging, cancer and after chemotherapy. Overall study context: Pre- and post-chemotherapy samples were paired from chronic lymphocytic leukemia patients treated with fludarabine- or bendamustine-based regimens. The whole study produced a dataset of several million TCR reads.

A mixed TRB-A/B primer pool amplified rearranged TRB by multiplex touch-down PCR. TCRdb itself ran the multiplex PCR reads through MiXCR, one entry per CDR3 protein. The sample lists around 7,800 distinct CDR3 sequences, roughly 25% occurring once. Study results and limitations: Age-matched healthy donors had significantly more diverse, less clonal blood TCR repertoires than untreated cancer patients. Rebound thymic output was suggested by rising median generation probability during chemotherapy in each cancer cohort.

V was cut by 3 bases and J by 6 bases, with 9 bases left in between. CDR1 LGHNA and CDR2 YSLEER come from the germline V gene. CDR3 length: 14 amino acids. The V gene is TRBV4-3, the J gene TRBJ1-6; D possibly corresponds to TRBD1 (5 bases). The clonotype comes from a human donor with a blood cancer. Sequenced: blood. The CDR3 loop reads CASSQQGLNSPLHF. DNA for the CDR3: TGCGCCAGCAGCCAGCAGGGTCTTAATTCACCCCTCCACTTT.